This T cell receptor beta chain was sequenced during a study of blood T cell repertoires in COVID-19. Participants came from some 26 US areas, aged roughly 18 to 90 years. Germline CDR1 MGHRA, CDR2 YSYEKL. V trimming: 4 bases; J trimming: 5 bases; junction bases outside the gene matches: 10. The CDR3 is 15 amino acids. Original handling: Estimates of nucleated cell counts were drawn from the amplification of reference gene primers. Only in-frame clones appear in the TCRdb table, and some are missing; sequencing was by immunoSEQ multiplex PCR. V and J calls and clone size are as listed in that table; D and trimming were resolved from the DNA. The profile shows about 200,000 clones, around 92% of them singletons. This clone was observed a handful of times.

The sample comprised PBMCs or T cells enriched from blood (not recorded which). The clonotype originates from a woman younger than 45 with acute COVID-19. The chain joins TRBV4-1 to TRBJ1-1, with TRBD1 matching 7 bases. The CDR3: CASSLLGGAGTEAFF. Here the CDR3 DNA reads TGCGCCAGCAGCCTCCTAGGGGGCGCGGGGACTGAAGCTTTCTTT.